The 26 T cell receptor beta chains presented below share a single source sample, sequenced in a study of T cell changes during pregnancy in multiple sclerosis. The protocol was immunoSEQ multiplex PCR, while the TCRdb copy is restricted to in-frame clones and leaves out a portion. The sample includes tens of thousands of clones, 85% to 95% of them seen just once. Sequencing used CD8+ T cells from peripheral blood mononuclear cells, obtained in the first trimester of pregnancy. These receptors all stem from a female donor with multiple sclerosis, enrolled in a pregnancy study.

This chain joins TRBV6-6 and TRBJ2-7, with 9 bases aligning to TRBD2. CDR3 length equals 15 residues. The V and J ends lost 4 bases and 4 bases, in that order; junction bases with no gene match: 8. The germline V gene has CDR1 MNHNY and CDR2 SVGAGI (reference sequence). CDR3 nucleotide sequence: TGTGCCAGCAGTTCCGGCGGGGGGGAGGTTTACGAGCAGTACTTC. This encodes CASSSGGGEVYEQYF.

The V gene is TRBV28, the J gene TRBJ1-4; no clear D. This CDR3 is built from 14 residues. Germline lookup yields CDR1 MDHEN and CDR2 SYDVKM. Trimming pared 0 bases from V and 8 bases from J, leaving 10 bases between. CDR3 coding DNA: TGTGCCAGCAGTTTATGGCAGAACAGCGAAAAACTGTTTTTT. It is translated as CASSLWQNSEKLFF.

This chain connects TRBV7-8 to TRBJ2-1, with D possibly TRBD1 on 6 matching bases. The CDR3 covers 16 residues. CDR1 is SGHVS, CDR2 FQNEAQ, per germline. V lost 2 bases to trimming and J lost 8 bases, with 19 bases between them. The CDR3 nucleotides are TGTGCCAGCAGCTTAAGGCCCCCTAGGGGGTGGGATGAGCAGTTCTTC. This translates into CASSLRPPRGWDEQFF.

The rearrangement joins TRBV7-9 to TRBJ2-7; 7 nucleotides agree with TRBD1. Unmatched junction bases numbered 9, after V lost 5 bases and J lost 5 bases. Germline V gene data show CDR1 as SEHNR and CDR2 as FQNEAQ (reference sequence). The CDR3 consists of 14 residues. Written as DNA, the CDR3 is TGTGCCAGCAGCCCTCGACAGGGTCCCCACGAGCAGTACTTC. It is translated as CASSPRQGPHEQYF.

The chain recombines TRBV13 with TRBJ2-7; 12 nucleotides match TRBD1. CDR1 is PRHDT and CDR2 is FYEKMQ in the germline V gene (reference sequence). The V segment lost 5 bases and the J segment 5 bases; nucleotides outside the gene matches: 7. This CDR3 region has 15 residues. The CDR3 loop reads CASSQRDRGPHEQYF. For the CDR3, the DNA is TGTGCCAGCAGCCAACGGGACAGGGGGCCCCACGAGCAGTACTTC.

The J gene is TRBJ2-5, the V gene TRBV15; a weak D match, TRBD2 (6 bases). The CDR3 is 15 residues long. The germline gives CDR1 LNHNV, CDR2 YYDKDF (reference sequence). Deletions cut 1 base from V and 0 bases from J, with 9 bases between. CDR3 DNA: TGTGCCACCAGCAGAGTAGGCGGGAACCAAGAGACCCAGTACTTC. Protein: CATSRVGGNQETQYF.

The chain is built from TRBV5-5 and TRBJ1-2; tentatively, D is TRBD1 (5 bases). Germline V gene data show CDR1 as SGHKS and CDR2 as YYEKEE (reference sequence). V lost 0 bases to trimming and J lost 0 bases, with 9 bases between them. The CDR3 loop spans 15 amino acids. The CDR3 sequence: CASSLGQKANYGYTF. For the CDR3, the DNA is TGTGCCAGCAGCTTGGGACAGAAAGCTAACTATGGCTACACCTTC.

The gene calls are TRBV12-5 and TRBJ1-2; 10 bases agree with TRBD1. In germline, CDR1 is LGHNT, CDR2 FRNRAP. Unmatched junction bases numbered 11, after V lost 1 base and J lost 6 bases. The CDR3 contains 17 residues. For the CDR3, the DNA is TGTGCTAGTGGTTTGGGAGCCCCGGGACAGGGGAGGGATGGCTACACCTTC. It yields the protein CASGLGAPGQGRDGYTF.

V gene TRBV15 combines with J gene TRBJ2-2, with a possible D match to TRBD1 (5 bases). Trimming took 1 base from V and 7 from J, leaving 19 bases between them. Germline CDR1 is LNHNV and CDR2 is YYDKDF (reference sequence). The CDR3 is 17 amino acids. CDR3 coding DNA: TGTGCCACCAGCAGAGGGGCAGGGATGAGGTCGGGCGGGGAGCTGTTTTTT. Translating gives CATSRGAGMRSGGELFF.

This clone has a single count. The chain recombines TRBV7-9 with TRBJ2-5; the D gene is possibly TRBD2 (5 bases). V lost 5 bases and J lost 3, with 16 bases in between. The germline gives CDR1 SEHNR, CDR2 FQNEAQ (reference sequence). CDR3 length equals 15 residues. The CDR3 DNA reads TGTGCCAGCAGCCCCCGAGAGGGTCGGGAAGAGACCCAGTACTTC. Translated, it gives CASSPREGREETQYF.

The CDR3 coding sequence is TGTGCCAGCAGTCCAGTTTTCCCCTTGACTAGAGGTCCCTACAATGAGCAGTTCTTC. It codes for CASSPVFPLTRGPYNEQFF. The V call is TRBV27, the J call TRBJ2-1, with D perhaps matching TRBD2 (6 bases). V shed 5 bases and J shed 2 bases, with 25 bases lying between them. The germline V gene encodes CDR1 MNHEY and CDR2 SMNVEV (reference sequence). There are 19 residues in the CDR3.

This chain links TRBV6-4 with TRBJ2-5; the match to TRBD1 covers 8 bases. The CDR3 is 15 amino acids. Germline CDR1 and CDR2: MRHNA and SNTAGT. V gave up 5 bases and J gave up 7 bases; unmatched junction bases: 12. In DNA, the CDR3 is TGTGCCAGCAGTTCCGACAGGGGTGATCTACGGACCCAGTACTTC. Amino acid sequence: CASSSDRGDLRTQYF.

The chain recombines TRBV27 with TRBJ2-1; the match to TRBD2 covers 7 bases. The trim removed 2 bases at V and 3 bases at J, leaving 4 bases unmatched. Germline loops: CDR1 MNHEY, CDR2 SMNVEV (reference sequence). The CDR3 is made up of 15 amino acids. CDR3 DNA: TGTGCCAGCAGTTTACCCGGCGGGAGCTACAATGAGCAGTTCTTC. It is translated as CASSLPGGSYNEQFF.

The rearrangement uses TRBV7-6 and TRBJ2-7; D gene unclear. The germline gives CDR1 SGHVS, CDR2 FNYEAQ. The CDR3 has 13 amino acids. Trimming took 2 bases from V and 3 from J, leaving 8 bases between them. CDR3: CASSLSPLYEQYF. The CDR3 nucleotides read TGTGCCAGCAGCTTAAGCCCCCTCTACGAGCAGTACTTC.

This clone is a singleton in its sample. The chain joins TRBV19 to TRBJ1-3; D possibly corresponds to TRBD1 (5 bases). The ends were cut back, 8 bases at V and 2 bases at J, with 10 bases in the middle. Germline-derived CDR1 and CDR2 are LNHDA and SQIVND (reference sequence). The CDR3 sequence is 13 residues long. CDR3 amino acids: CASRDRAGNTIYF. Here the CDR3 DNA reads TGTGCCAGTCGAGACAGAGCTGGAAACACCATATATTTT.

The rearrangement uses TRBV19 and TRBJ2-1; a possible D gene is TRBD1 (5 bases). Germline CDR1 and CDR2: LNHDA and SQIVND (reference sequence). CDR3 length equals 16 residues. The V end lost 1 base, the J end lost 4 bases, and 14 bases lay between the germline ends. Here the CDR3 DNA reads TGTGCCAGTAGTATAGTGGGGCTAGTAGGGTACAATGAGCAGTTCTTC. Amino acids: CASSIVGLVGYNEQFF.

The chain uses TRBV5-4 and TRBJ1-2; a weak D match, TRBD1 (6 bases). The CDR3 is 17 residues long. Trimming took 4 bases from V and 1 from J, leaving 20 bases between them. The germline CDR1 and CDR2 sequences are SGHNT and YYREEE (reference sequence). The CDR3 protein is CASSHEKGQTFNYGYTF. The DNA of the CDR3 is TGTGCCAGCAGCCACGAGAAGGGACAAACTTTTAACTATGGCTACACCTTC.

The genes are TRBV7-9 and TRBJ2-1; no definite D call. V was trimmed by 6 bases and J by 3 bases, leaving 21 bases between them. The CDR3 length is 17 residues. Germline CDR1 is SEHNR and CDR2 is FQNEAQ (reference sequence). The CDR3 reads CASSSSITQAFYNEQFF. CDR3 bases: TGTGCCAGCAGTTCCAGTATCACGCAGGCCTTCTACAATGAGCAGTTCTTC. Together with reference TRBV7-9 and TRBJ2-1, the CDR3 gives the full variable domain: DTGVSQNPRHKITKRGQNVTFRCDPISEHNRLYWYRQTLGQGPEFLTYFQNEAQLEKSRLLSDRFSAERPKGSFSTLEIQRTEQGDSAMYLCASSSSITQAFYNEQFFGPGTRLTVL.

This clone was picked up one time. This chain links TRBV14 with TRBJ2-7; the match to TRBD2 covers 12 bases. The CDR3 extends over 17 amino acids. V shed 1 base and J 7 bases; nucleotides not matched to a gene: 11. Germline V gene lookup returns CDR1 SGHDN and CDR2 FVKESK. In DNA form, the CDR3 reads TGTGCCAGCAGCCAAGTGACTAGCGGGAGTCTCCTGGGTGAGCAGTACTTC. This encodes CASSQVTSGSLLGEQYF. Full variable domain (remainder filled in from reference TRBV14 and TRBJ2-7): EAGVTQFPSHSVIEKGQTVTLRCDPISGHDNLYWYRRVMGKEIKFLLHFVKESKQDESGMPNNRFLAERTGGTYSTLKVQPAELEDSGVYFCASSQVTSGSLLGEQYFGPGTRLTVT.

This clone was detected once. The CDR3 sequence is CASSLSKPPSYEQYF. The DNA of the CDR3 is TGTGCCAGCAGCTTAAGCAAGCCCCCCTCCTACGAGCAGTACTTC. This sequence joins TRBV7-6 and TRBJ2-7; no clear D. The CDR3 loop spans 15 amino acids. V dropped 2 bases and J dropped 0 bases, with 11 bases sitting between them. Germline V lookup: CDR1 SGHVS, CDR2 FNYEAQ.

This chain uses TRBV6-6 with TRBJ1-1; maybe TRBD1 (5 bases). The CDR3 is made up of 15 amino acids. Deletions cut 7 bases from V and 0 bases from J, with 15 bases between. Per germline, CDR1 MNHNY and CDR2 SVGAGI (reference sequence). The CDR3 is CASTRQISMNTEAFF. As DNA, the CDR3 is TGTGCCAGCACCAGACAGATAAGCATGAACACTGAAGCTTTCTTT.

This chain connects TRBV2 to TRBJ1-4, with TRBD1 matching over 7 bases. The CDR3 spans 16 residues. CDR1 is SNHLY, CDR2 FYNNEI, per germline. The ends lost 2 bases at V and 2 bases at J; junction bases unmatched: 5. CDR3 DNA sequence: TGTGCCAGCAGTGAATTTCAAGGGGGCACTAATGAAAAACTGTTTTTT. Amino acids: CASSEFQGGTNEKLFF.

The chain links TRBV5-8 to TRBJ2-3; 12 nucleotides match TRBD2. The trim removed 0 bases at V and 4 bases at J, leaving 0 bases unmatched. The CDR3 length is 15 residues. Per germline, CDR1 SGHTS and CDR2 YDEGEE. CDR3 residues: CASSLGLAGADTQYF. CDR3 coding DNA: TGTGCCAGCAGCTTGGGACTAGCGGGAGCAGATACGCAGTATTTT.

V is TRBV7-9 and J is TRBJ2-1, with 8 bases that match TRBD2. Germline values: CDR1 SEHNR, CDR2 FQNEAQ (reference sequence). This CDR3 region has 14 residues. V was pared by 1 base and J by 8 bases, with 4 bases of the junction left unmatched. In nucleotides, the CDR3 is TGTGCCAGCAGCTTAGAGACTAGCGTCGATGAGCAGTTCTTC. Amino acid sequence: CASSLETSVDEQFF. Full variable domain (missing parts from reference TRBV7-9 and TRBJ2-1): DTGVSQNPRHKITKRGQNVTFRCDPISEHNRLYWYRQTLGQGPEFLTYFQNEAQLEKSRLLSDRFSAERPKGSFSTLEIQRTEQGDSAMYLCASSLETSVDEQFFGPGTRLTVL.

The genes are TRBV6-1 and TRBJ2-2; unclear D gene. Looked up from germline, CDR1 is MNHNS and CDR2 is SASEGT. V was trimmed by 5 bases and J by 0 bases, leaving 7 bases between them. CDR3 length: 14 amino acids. Here the CDR3 DNA reads TGTGCCAGCAGTAAGACATCGAACACCGGGGAGCTGTTTTTT. This codes for CASSKTSNTGELFF.

V and J are TRBV7-9 and TRBJ2-3, with TRBD1 identical over 7 bases. Germline V gene lookup returns CDR1 SEHNR and CDR2 FQNEAQ (reference sequence). The V and J ends lost 2 bases and 6 bases, in that order; junction bases with no gene match: 11. CDR3 length: 16 amino acids. This chain's CDR3 is CASSLSATGITDTQYF. CDR3 coding DNA: TGTGCCAGCAGCTTATCAGCGACAGGGATCACGGATACGCAGTATTTT.